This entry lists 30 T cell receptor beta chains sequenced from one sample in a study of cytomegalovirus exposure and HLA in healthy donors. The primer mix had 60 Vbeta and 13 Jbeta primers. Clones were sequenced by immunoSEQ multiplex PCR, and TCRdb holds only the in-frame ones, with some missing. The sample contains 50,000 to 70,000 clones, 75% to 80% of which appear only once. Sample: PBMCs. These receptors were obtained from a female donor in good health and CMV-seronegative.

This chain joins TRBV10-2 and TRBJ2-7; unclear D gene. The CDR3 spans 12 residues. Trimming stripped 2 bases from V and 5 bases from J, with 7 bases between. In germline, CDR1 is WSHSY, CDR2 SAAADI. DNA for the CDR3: TGCGCCAGCAGTGAGCAGCGCCACGAGCAGTACTTC. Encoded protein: CASSEQRHEQYF.

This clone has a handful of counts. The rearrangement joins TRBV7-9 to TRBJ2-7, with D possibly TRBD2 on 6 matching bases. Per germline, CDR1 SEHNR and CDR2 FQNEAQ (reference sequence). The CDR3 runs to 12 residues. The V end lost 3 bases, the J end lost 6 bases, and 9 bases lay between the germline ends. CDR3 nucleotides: TGTGCCAGCAGCTTCGGAGGGCCCGAGCAGTACTTC. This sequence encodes CASSFGGPEQYF.

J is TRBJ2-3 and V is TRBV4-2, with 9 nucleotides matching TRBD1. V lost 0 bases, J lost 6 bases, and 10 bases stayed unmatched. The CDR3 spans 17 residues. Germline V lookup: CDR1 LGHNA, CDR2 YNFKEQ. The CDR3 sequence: CASSQEIGGQGYDTQYF. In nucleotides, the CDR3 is TGTGCCAGCAGCCAAGAGATCGGGGGACAGGGATATGATACGCAGTATTTT.

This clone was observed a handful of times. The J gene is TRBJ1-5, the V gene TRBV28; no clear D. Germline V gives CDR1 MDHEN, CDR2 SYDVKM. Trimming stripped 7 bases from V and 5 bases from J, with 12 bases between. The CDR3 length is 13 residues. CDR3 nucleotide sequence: TGTGCCAGCACCTCGCGGGTAGATCAGCCCCAGCATTTT. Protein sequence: CASTSRVDQPQHF.

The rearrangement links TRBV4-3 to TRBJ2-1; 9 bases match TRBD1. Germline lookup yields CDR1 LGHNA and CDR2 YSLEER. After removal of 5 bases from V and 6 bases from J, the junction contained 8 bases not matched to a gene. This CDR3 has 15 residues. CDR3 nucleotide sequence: TGCGCCAGCAGCTCCCGACAGGGGGGAGGCAATGAGCAGTTCTTC. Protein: CASSSRQGGGNEQFF.

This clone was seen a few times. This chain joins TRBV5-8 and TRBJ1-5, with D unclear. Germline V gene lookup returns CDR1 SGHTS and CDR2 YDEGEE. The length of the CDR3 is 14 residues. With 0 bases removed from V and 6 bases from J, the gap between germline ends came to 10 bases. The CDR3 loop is CASSLAGSGQPQHF. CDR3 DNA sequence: TGTGCCAGCAGCTTGGCCGGCTCGGGTCAGCCCCAGCATTTT.

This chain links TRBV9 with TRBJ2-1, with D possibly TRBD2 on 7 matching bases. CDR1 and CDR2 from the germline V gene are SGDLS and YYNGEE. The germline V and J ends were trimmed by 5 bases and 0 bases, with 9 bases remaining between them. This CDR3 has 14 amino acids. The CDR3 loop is CASRRGGSYNEQFF. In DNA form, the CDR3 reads TGTGCCAGCAGGAGGGGGGGCTCCTACAATGAGCAGTTCTTC.

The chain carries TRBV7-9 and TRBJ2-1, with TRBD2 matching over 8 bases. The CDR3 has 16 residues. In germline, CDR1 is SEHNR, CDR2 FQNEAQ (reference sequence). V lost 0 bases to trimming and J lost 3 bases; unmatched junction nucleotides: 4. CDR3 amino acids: CASSLAGSGGYNEQFF. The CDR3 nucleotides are TGTGCCAGCAGCTTAGCGGGAAGCGGGGGCTACAATGAGCAGTTCTTC.

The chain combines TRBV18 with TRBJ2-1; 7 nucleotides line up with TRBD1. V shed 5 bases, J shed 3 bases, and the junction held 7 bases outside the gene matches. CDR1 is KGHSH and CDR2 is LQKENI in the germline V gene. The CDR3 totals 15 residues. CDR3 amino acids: CASSEPNRGYNEQFF. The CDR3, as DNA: TGTGCCAGCTCAGAACCTAACAGGGGCTACAATGAGCAGTTCTTC.

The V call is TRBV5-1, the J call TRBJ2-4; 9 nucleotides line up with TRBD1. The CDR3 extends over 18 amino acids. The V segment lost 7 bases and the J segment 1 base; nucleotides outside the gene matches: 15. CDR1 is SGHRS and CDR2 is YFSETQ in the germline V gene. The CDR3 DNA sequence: TGCGCCAGCGAGGGGGACAGGGATTTCTGGGGGGCCAAAAACATTCAGTACTTC. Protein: CASEGDRDFWGAKNIQYF.

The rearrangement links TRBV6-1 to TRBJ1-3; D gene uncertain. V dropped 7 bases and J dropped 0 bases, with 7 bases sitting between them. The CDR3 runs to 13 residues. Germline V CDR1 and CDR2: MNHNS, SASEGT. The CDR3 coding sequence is TGTGCCAGCACGGGGTCCTCTGGAAACACCATATATTTT. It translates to CASTGSSGNTIYF.

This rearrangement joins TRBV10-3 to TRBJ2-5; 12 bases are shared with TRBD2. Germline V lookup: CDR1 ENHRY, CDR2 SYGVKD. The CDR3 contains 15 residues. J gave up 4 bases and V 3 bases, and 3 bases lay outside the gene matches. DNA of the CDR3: TGTGCCATCAGTGACGAGACTAGCGGGAGAGAGACCCAGTACTTC. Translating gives CAISDETSGRETQYF.

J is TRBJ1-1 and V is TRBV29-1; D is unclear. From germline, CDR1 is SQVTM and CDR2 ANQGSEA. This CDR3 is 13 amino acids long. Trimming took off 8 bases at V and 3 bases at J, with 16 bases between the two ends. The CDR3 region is CSSAPARDTEAFF. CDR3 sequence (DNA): TGCAGCTCAGCTCCGGCTCGGGACACTGAAGCTTTCTTT.

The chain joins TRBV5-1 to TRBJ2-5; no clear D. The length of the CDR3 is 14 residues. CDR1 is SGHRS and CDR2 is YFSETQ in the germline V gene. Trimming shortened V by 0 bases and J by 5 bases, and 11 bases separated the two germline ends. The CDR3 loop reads CASSLVWARETQYF. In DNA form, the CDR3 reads TGCGCCAGCAGCTTGGTATGGGCCCGGGAGACCCAGTACTTC.

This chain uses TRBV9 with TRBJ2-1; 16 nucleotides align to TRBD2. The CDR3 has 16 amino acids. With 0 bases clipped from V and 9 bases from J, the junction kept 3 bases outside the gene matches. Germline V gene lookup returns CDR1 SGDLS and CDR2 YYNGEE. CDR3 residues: CASSVGGTSGRGEQFF. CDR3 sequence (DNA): TGTGCCAGCAGCGTAGGGGGGACTAGCGGGAGGGGTGAGCAGTTCTTC.

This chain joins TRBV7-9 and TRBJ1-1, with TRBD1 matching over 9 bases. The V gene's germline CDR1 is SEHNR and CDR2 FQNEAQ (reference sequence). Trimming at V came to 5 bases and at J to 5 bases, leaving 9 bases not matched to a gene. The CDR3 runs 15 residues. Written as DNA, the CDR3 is TGTGCCAGCAGCCTAATGACAGGGGGAAATACTGAAGCTTTCTTT. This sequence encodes CASSLMTGGNTEAFF.

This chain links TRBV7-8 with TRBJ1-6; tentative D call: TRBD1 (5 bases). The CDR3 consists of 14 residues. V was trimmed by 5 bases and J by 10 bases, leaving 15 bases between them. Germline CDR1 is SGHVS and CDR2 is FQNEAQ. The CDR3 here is CASSTSTGGSPLHF. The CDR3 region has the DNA TGTGCCAGCAGCACTTCGACGGGGGGATCACCCCTCCACTTT. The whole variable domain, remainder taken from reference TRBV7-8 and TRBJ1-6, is GAGVSQSPRYKVAKRGQDVALRCDPISGHVSLFWYQQALGQGPEFLTYFQNEAQLDKSGLPSDRFFAERPEGSVSTLKIQRTQQEDSAVYLCASSTSTGGSPLHFGNGTRLTVT.

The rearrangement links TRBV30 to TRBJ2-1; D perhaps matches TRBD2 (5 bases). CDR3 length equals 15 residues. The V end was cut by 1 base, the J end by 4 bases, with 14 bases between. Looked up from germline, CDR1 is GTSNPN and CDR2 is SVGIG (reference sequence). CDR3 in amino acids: CAWSGGQKIYNEQFF. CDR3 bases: TGTGCCTGGAGTGGCGGGCAGAAAATTTACAATGAGCAGTTCTTC.

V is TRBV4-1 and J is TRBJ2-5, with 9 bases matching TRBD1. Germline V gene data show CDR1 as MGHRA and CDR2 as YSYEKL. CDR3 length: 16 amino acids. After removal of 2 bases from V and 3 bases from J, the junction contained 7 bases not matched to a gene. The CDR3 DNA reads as TGCGCCAGCAGCCAATATTCCGGGACAGGGAAAGAGACCCAGTACTTC. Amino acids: CASSQYSGTGKETQYF.

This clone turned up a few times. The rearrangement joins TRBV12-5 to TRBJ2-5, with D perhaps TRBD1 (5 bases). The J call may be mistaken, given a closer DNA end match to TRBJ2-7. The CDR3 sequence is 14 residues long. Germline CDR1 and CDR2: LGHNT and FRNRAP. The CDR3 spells CASALGQMSYEQYF. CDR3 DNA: TGTGCTAGTGCCCTGGGGCAAATGTCCTACGAGCAGTACTTC.

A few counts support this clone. CDR3 nucleotides: TGTGCCAGCAGTAGGGACAGCCCTAATGAAAAACTGTTTTTT. It encodes CASSRDSPNEKLFF. The rearrangement uses TRBV2 and TRBJ1-4, with 7 positions matching TRBD1. V lost 5 bases, J lost 3 bases, and 3 bases stayed unmatched. The CDR3 totals 14 residues. Germline V gives CDR1 SNHLY, CDR2 FYNNEI.

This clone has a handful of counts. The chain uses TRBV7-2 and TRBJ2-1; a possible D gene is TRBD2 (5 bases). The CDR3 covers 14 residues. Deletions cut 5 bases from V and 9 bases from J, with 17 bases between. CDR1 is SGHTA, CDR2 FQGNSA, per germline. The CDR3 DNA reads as TGTGCCAGCAGCCGAAGTTGGGCGGAGGCTGAGCAGTTCTTC. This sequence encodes CASSRSWAEAEQFF.

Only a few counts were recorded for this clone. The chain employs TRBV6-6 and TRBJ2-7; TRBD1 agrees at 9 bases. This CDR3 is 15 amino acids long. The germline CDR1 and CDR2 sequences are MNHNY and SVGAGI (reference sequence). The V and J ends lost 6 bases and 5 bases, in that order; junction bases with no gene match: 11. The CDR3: CASSIPGTGFDEQYF. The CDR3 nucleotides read TGTGCCAGCAGCATACCCGGGACAGGGTTCGACGAGCAGTACTTC.

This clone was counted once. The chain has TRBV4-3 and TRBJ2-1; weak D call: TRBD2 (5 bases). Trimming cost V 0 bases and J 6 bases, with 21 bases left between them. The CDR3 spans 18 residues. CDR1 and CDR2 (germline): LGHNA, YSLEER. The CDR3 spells CASSQDRWPGGTRNEQFF. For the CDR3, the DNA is TGCGCCAGCAGCCAAGATCGGTGGCCCGGAGGAACTCGCAATGAGCAGTTCTTC.

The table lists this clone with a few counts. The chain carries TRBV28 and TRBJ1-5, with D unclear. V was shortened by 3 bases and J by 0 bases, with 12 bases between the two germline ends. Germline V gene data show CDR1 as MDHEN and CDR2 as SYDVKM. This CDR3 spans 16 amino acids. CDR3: CASSFVEDYSNQPQHF. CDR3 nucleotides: TGTGCCAGCAGTTTCGTCGAAGACTATAGCAATCAGCCCCAGCATTTT.

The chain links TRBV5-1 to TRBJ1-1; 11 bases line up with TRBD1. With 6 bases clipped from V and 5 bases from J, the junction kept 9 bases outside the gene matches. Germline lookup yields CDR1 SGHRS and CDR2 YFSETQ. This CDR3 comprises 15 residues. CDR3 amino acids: CASTAGGTGGTEAFF. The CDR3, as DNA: TGCGCCAGCACCGCCGGCGGGACAGGGGGTACTGAAGCTTTCTTT.

CDR3 nucleotides: TGTGCCAGCAGTTTACGGGGACTAGGGGCCACCGAGCAGTACTTC. Protein sequence: CASSLRGLGATEQYF. The chain is built from TRBV28 and TRBJ2-7; 8 bases are shared with TRBD2. The V segment lost 2 bases and the J segment 6 bases; nucleotides outside the gene matches: 9. Germline V gene lookup returns CDR1 MDHEN and CDR2 SYDVKM. The CDR3 sequence is 15 residues long.

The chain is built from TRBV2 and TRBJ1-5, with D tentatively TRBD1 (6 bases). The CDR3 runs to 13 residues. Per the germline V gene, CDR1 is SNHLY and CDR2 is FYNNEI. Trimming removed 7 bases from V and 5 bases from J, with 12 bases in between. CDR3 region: CASIAGVDQPQHF. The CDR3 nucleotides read TGTGCCAGCATTGCAGGGGTGGATCAGCCCCAGCATTTT.

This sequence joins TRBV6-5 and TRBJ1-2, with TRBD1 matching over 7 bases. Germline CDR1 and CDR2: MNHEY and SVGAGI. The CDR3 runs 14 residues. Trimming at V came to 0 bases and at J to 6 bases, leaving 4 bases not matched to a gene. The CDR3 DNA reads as TGTGCCAGCAGTTACTCCATGAGGGGGCATGGCTACACCTTC. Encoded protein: CASSYSMRGHGYTF.

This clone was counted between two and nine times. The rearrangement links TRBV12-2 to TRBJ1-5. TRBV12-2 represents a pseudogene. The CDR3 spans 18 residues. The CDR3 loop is CASRLSRAGEYSNQPQHF. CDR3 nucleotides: TGTGCAAGTCGCTTAAGCCGGGCGGGGGAGTATAGCAATCAGCCCCAGCATTTT.